This T cell receptor beta chain originates from a study of T cell changes during pregnancy in multiple sclerosis. The CDR3 covers 14 residues. The V end lost 5 bases, the J end lost 3 bases, and 14 bases lay between the germline ends. Germline loops: CDR1 MDHEN, CDR2 SYDVKM. TCRdb's copy holds only in-frame clones and misses some; the assay was immunoSEQ multiplex PCR. The repertoire holds roughly 83,000 clones, with about nine tenths as singletons. This sample comprised PBMCs, obtained in the first trimester of pregnancy. V gene TRBV28 combines with J gene TRBJ2-7; D might be TRBD2 (5 bases). The sequence came from a female donor in good health, serving as a control in a pregnancy study. Some clones in this sample may be carry-over from other donors' samples. CDR3 protein: CASSPSGPLYEQYF. The CDR3 DNA is TGTGCCAGCAGTCCAAGCGGTCCTCTCTACGAGCAGTACTTC.